The 19 T cell receptor beta chains given below trace back to one sample, sequenced in a study of blood T cells in healthy people across ages (dated by TCRdb to 2015 to 2017). Library creation used 5' RACE. The instrument given in TCRdb is Illumina HiSeq 2500. The second PCR ran for roughly 7 to 11 cycles and used a J-beta primer mix along with a sample-barcoded 5' primer. The public reads were run again by TCRdb, first through fastp at Q25 and then through MiXCR, and only productive beta chains were kept. Rows matching on CDR3 protein sequence are summarized as one entry with the most common DNA and genes. Counted in this sample were about 1.8 million distinct CDR3 sequences; about 50% of them appeared once. The ten largest make up roughly 2% of the sample. What was sequenced was blood. The origin of the receptors is a woman aged 40 to 49 in good health.

About this clonotype: At one end, the junction sequence differs from germline, possibly due to a read error. The rearrangement links TRBV4-1 to TRBJ2-1; the D gene is possibly TRBD1 (5 bases). The germline CDR1 and CDR2 sequences are MGHRA and YSYEKL. The CDR3 has 16 amino acids. The DNA of the CDR3 is TGCGCCAGCAGCCAAGATCGACAGCCCTCCTGCAATGAGCAGTTCTTC. Protein product: CASSQDRQPSCNEQFF.

Note on this clonotype: At one end the junction does not follow the germline gene, possibly because of a read error. The genes are TRBV12-3 or TRBV12-4 and TRBJ1-2; weak D call: TRBD1 (5 bases). This CDR3 contains 14 residues. Here the CDR3 DNA reads TGTGCCAGCAGTTTGGGGGGTAAAAACTATGGCTGCACCTTC. Encoded protein: CASSLGGKNYGCTF.

In the case of this clonotype: The junction differs from germline at one of its ends, possibly a read error. The chain combines TRBV5-1 with TRBJ1-6; D is perhaps TRBD1 (5 bases). The CDR3 is made up of 15 amino acids. Germline CDR1 and CDR2: SGHRS and YFSETQ. CDR3 sequence reads: CASSPRTLSNLPLHF. CDR3 in DNA: TGCGCCAGCAGCCCCAGGACACTTAGTAATTTACCCCTCCACTTT.

Here the CDR3 reads CASSQLAHKGTQYF. CDR3 in DNA: TGCGCCAGCAGCCAACTAGCCCATAAGGGAACCCAGTACTTC. V and J are TRBV4-3 and TRBJ2-5, with TRBD2 as a possible D gene (5 bases). CDR1 and CDR2 from the germline V gene are LGHNA and YSLEER. V lost 2 bases to trimming and J lost 8 bases, with 15 bases between them. CDR3 size: 14 residues.

This clonotype occurred a few times. The rearrangement uses TRBV7-3 and TRBJ2-1, with no clear D. Germline loops: CDR1 SGHTA, CDR2 FQGTGA. V lost 4 bases, J lost 8 bases, and 9 bases lay in between. There are 12 residues in the CDR3. The CDR3: CASSSHEDEQFF. Here the CDR3 DNA reads TGTGCCAGCAGCTCTCACGAGGATGAGCAGTTCTTC.

V gene TRBV6-2 or TRBV6-3 combines with J gene TRBJ2-1; a weak D match, TRBD1 (6 bases). The CDR3 spans 15 residues. Looked up from germline, CDR1 is MNHEY and CDR2 is SVGEGT. V was shortened by 6 bases and J by 1 base, with 13 bases between the two germline ends. The CDR3 loop reads CASRRDRLSYNEQFF. DNA of the CDR3: TGTGCCAGCAGGAGAGACAGGTTATCCTACAATGAGCAGTTCTTC.

This clonotype was counted only a few times. The V call is TRBV7-2, the J call TRBJ1-6; TRBD1 matches 9 bases. With V trimmed by 2 bases and J by 7 bases, 3 bases remained unmatched. CDR1 is SGHTA and CDR2 is FQGNSA in the germline V gene. CDR3 length: 15 amino acids. The CDR3 protein is CASSLKGQGNSPLHF. The CDR3 region has the DNA TGTGCCAGCAGCTTAAAGGGACAGGGAAATTCACCCCTCCACTTT.

This clonotype was seen more than once but under ten times. DNA for the CDR3: TGTGCCAGCACTCCCCGGGGACAGCTGAATTCACCCCTCCACTTT. It specifies CASTPRGQLNSPLHF. The chain joins TRBV28 to TRBJ1-6; 7 nucleotides match TRBD1. Germline V CDR1 and CDR2: MDHEN, SYDVKM. The CDR3 is 15 residues long. V lost 7 bases and J lost 7; bases outside the gene matches: 10. Using reference TRBV28 and TRBJ1-6 for the parts outside the CDR3, the full variable domain is DVKVTQSSRYLVKRTGEKVFLECVQDMDHENMFWYRQDPGLGLRLIYFSYDVKMKEKGDIPEGYSVSREKKERFSLILESASTNQTSMYLCASTPRGQLNSPLHFGNGTRLTVT.

This chain links TRBV20-1 with TRBJ2-5, with TRBD2 matching over 8 bases. Germline CDR1 reads DFQATT; CDR2 reads SNEGSKA (reference sequence). This CDR3 is 12 amino acids long. The CDR3 region is CSGGVALETQYF. The CDR3 nucleotides read TGCAGCGGGGGGGTGGCCCTAGAGACCCAGTACTTC.

The chain joins TRBV5-6 to TRBJ1-2; D might be TRBD1 (5 bases). Germline CDR1 reads SGHDT; CDR2 reads YYEEEE. The ends were cut back, 0 bases at V and 3 bases at J, with 15 bases in the middle. The CDR3 runs to 16 residues. The CDR3 coding sequence is TGTGCCAGCAGCTTGGTTAGGGGTCCGAGATACTATGGCTACACCTTC. This encodes CASSLVRGPRYYGYTF.

To note about this clonotype: The junction differs from germline at one of its ends, possibly a read error. The chain carries TRBV6-2 or TRBV6-3 and TRBJ2-4; 8 positions match TRBD1. Germline V gene data show CDR1 as MNHEY and CDR2 as SVGEGT. The CDR3 spans 13 residues. The CDR3 nucleotides read TGTGCCAGCAGGGACAGGGAAAAGGACGAGCAGCACTTC. Its translation: CASRDREKDEQHF.

The J gene is TRBJ2-4, the V gene TRBV11-2; 7 nucleotides align to TRBD1. The end of the DNA is better explained by TRBJ2-7, so the J call may be wrong. Germline V gene sequence: CDR1 SGHAT, CDR2 FQNNGV. The CDR3 is made up of 14 amino acids. CDR3 loop: CASSRKQGLDEQYF. The DNA of the CDR3 is TGTGCCAGCAGCCGGAAACAGGGGCTGGACGAGCAGTACTTC.

The chain uses TRBV12-3 or TRBV12-4 and TRBJ2-5; D uncertain. The CDR3 is made up of 14 amino acids. With 1 base removed from V and 1 base from J, the gap between germline ends came to 7 bases. CDR3 sequence reads: CASSLDFRQETQYF. The CDR3 nucleotides are TGTGCCAGCAGTTTAGATTTCCGCCAAGAGACCCAGTACTTC.

The rearrangement uses TRBV7-2 and TRBJ2-1, with unresolved D. The CDR3 length is 13 residues. Germline-derived CDR1 and CDR2 are SGHTA and FQGNSA. V was pared by 0 bases and J by 8 bases, with 8 bases between. Here the CDR3 DNA reads TGTGCCAGCAGCTTAGCGAGACAATATGAGCAGTTCTTC. It translates to CASSLARQYEQFF. Full variable domain (missing parts from reference TRBV7-2 and TRBJ2-1): GAGVSQSPSNKVTEKGKDVELRCDPISGHTALYWYRQSLGQGLEFLIYFQGNSAPDKSGLPSDRFSAERTGGSVSTLTIQRTQQEDSAVYLCASSLARQYEQFFGPGTRLTVL.

About this clonotype itself: One end of the junction does not line up with germline, which may come from a read error. The V and J genes are TRBV11-2 and TRBJ2-4; D gene unclear. This CDR3 is built from 16 residues. The V gene's germline CDR1 is SGHAT and CDR2 FQNNGV. CDR3 region: CASSLEGIGAKNIRYF. CDR3 sequence (DNA): TGTGCCAGCAGCTTAGAAGGAATAGGAGCCAAAAACATTCGGTACTTC.

This sequence joins TRBV9 and TRBJ1-6; perhaps TRBD1 as D (5 bases). This CDR3 is 11 amino acids long. Per the germline V gene, CDR1 is SGDLS and CDR2 is YYNGEE. Trimming pared 4 bases from V and 12 bases from J, leaving 8 bases between. CDR3 in DNA: TGTGCCAGCAGCACCCAGGGACCCCTCCACTTT. This codes for CASSTQGPLHF.

In this sample, this clonotype turned up a few times. The chain employs TRBV27 and TRBJ1-6; a weak D match, TRBD1 (5 bases). The CDR3 is 13 residues long. V lost 9 bases, J lost 8 bases, and 14 bases lay in between. Germline-derived CDR1 and CDR2 are MNHEY and SMNVEV (reference sequence). The CDR3 region is CASTGLKHSPLHF. For the CDR3, the DNA is TGTGCCAGTACGGGACTTAAGCATTCACCCCTCCACTTT.

The V and J genes are TRBV20-1 and TRBJ2-1; the D gene is possibly TRBD2 (7 bases). From germline, CDR1 is DFQATT and CDR2 SNEGSKA (reference sequence). Trimming took 1 base from V and 6 from J, leaving 16 bases between them. The CDR3 loop spans 15 amino acids. The CDR3 DNA reads TGCAGTGCTAGAGGGGGGGGGCTGTCTGGCAATGAGCAGTTCTTC. Its protein is CSARGGGLSGNEQFF.

The table lists this clonotype with a count of one. Here the CDR3 reads CASSQESSLYF. CDR3 coding DNA: TGTGCCAGCAGTCAGGAATCTAGTTTGTACTTC. The rearrangement joins TRBV12-3 or TRBV12-4 to TRBJ2-5, with D uncertain. The CDR3 spans 11 residues. V lost 5 bases and J 13 bases, leaving 14 bases between the germline ends.